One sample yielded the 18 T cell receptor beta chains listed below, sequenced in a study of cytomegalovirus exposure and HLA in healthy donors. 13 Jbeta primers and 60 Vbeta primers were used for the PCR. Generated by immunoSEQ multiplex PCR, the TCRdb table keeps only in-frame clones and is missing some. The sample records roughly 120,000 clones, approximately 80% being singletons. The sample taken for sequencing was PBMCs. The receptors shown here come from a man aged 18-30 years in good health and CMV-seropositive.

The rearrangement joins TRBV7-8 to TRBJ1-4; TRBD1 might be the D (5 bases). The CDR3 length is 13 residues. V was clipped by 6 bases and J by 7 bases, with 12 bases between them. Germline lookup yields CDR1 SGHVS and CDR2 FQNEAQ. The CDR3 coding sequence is TGTGCCAGCAGATTCCAGGGCGGTGAAAAACTGTTTTTT. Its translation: CASRFQGGEKLFF. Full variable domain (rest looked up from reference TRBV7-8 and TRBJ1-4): GAGVSQSPRYKVAKRGQDVALRCDPISGHVSLFWYQQALGQGPEFLTYFQNEAQLDKSGLPSDRFFAERPEGSVSTLKIQRTQQEDSAVYLCASRFQGGEKLFFGSGTQLSVL.

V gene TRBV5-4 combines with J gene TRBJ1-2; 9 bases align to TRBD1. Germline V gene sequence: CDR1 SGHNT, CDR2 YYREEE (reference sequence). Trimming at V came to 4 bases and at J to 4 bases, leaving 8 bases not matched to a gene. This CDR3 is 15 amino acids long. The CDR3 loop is CASSRPDRGGYGYTF. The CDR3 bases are TGTGCCAGCAGCCGACCGGACAGGGGCGGCTATGGCTACACCTTC.

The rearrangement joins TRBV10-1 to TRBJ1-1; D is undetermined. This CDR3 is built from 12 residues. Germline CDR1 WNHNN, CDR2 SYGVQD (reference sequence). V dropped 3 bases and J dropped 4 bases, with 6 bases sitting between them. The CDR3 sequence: CASSERSTEAFF. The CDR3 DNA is TGCGCCAGCAGTGAACGGAGCACTGAAGCTTTCTTT.

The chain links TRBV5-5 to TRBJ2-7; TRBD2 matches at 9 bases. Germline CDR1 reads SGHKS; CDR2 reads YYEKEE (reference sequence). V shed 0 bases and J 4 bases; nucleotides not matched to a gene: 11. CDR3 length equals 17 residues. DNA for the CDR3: TGTGCCAGCAGCTTGGACCTCGGGGTTACTAGCGGGTACGAGCAGTACTTC. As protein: CASSLDLGVTSGYEQYF.

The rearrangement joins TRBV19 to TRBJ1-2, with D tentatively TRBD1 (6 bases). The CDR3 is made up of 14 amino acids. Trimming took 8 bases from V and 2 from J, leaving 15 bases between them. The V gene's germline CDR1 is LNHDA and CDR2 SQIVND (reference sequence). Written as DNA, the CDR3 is TGTGCCAGTGAGCCGAGACAGGCGAACTATGGCTACACCTTC. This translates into CASEPRQANYGYTF.

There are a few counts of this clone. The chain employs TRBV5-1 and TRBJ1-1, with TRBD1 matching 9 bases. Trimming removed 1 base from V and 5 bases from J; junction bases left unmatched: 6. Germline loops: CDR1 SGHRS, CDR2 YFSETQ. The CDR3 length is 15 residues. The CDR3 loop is CASSLKLQGATEAFF. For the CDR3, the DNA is TGCGCCAGCAGCTTGAAGTTACAGGGGGCTACTGAAGCTTTCTTT.

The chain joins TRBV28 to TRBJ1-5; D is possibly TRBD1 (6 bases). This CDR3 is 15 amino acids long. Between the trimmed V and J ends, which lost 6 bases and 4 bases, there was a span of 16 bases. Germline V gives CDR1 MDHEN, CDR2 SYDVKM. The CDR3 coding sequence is TGTGCCAGCAGCCTCGCCGGCAGGGGAAATCAGCCCCAGCATTTT. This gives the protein CASSLAGRGNQPQHF. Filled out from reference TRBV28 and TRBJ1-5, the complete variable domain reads DVKVTQSSRYLVKRTGEKVFLECVQDMDHENMFWYRQDPGLGLRLIYFSYDVKMKEKGDIPEGYSVSREKKERFSLILESASTNQTSMYLCASSLAGRGNQPQHFGDGTRLSIL.

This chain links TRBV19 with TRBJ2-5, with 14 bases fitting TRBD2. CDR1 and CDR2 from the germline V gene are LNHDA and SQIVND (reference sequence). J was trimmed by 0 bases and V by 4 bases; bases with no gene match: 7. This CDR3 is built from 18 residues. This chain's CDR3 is CASSRGLAGGSYQETQYF. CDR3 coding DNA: TGTGCCAGTAGTAGAGGACTAGCGGGGGGTTCGTACCAAGAGACCCAGTACTTC. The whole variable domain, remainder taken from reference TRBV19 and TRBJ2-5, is DGGITQSPKYLFRKEGQNVTLSCEQNLNHDAMYWYRQDPGQGLRLIYYSQIVNDFQKGDIAEGYSVSREKKESFPLTVTSAQKNPTAFYLCASSRGLAGGSYQETQYFGPGTRLLVL.

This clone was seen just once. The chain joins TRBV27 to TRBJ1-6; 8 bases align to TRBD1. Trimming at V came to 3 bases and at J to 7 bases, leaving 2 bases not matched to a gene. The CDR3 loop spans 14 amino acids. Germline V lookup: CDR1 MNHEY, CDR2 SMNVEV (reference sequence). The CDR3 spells CASSLGQANSPLHF. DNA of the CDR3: TGTGCCAGCAGTTTGGGACAGGCGAATTCACCCCTCCACTTT.

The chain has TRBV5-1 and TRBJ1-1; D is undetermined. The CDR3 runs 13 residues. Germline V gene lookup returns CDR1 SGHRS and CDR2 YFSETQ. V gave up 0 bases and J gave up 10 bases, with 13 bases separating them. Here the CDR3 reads CASSLDRAEGAFF. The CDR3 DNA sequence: TGCGCCAGCAGCTTGGACAGAGCCGAAGGAGCTTTCTTT.

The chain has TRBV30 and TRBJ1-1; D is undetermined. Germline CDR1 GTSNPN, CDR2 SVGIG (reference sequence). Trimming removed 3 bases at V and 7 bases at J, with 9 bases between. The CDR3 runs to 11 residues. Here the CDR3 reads CAWRTGVEAFF. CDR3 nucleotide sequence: TGTGCCTGGAGGACCGGGGTTGAAGCTTTCTTT.

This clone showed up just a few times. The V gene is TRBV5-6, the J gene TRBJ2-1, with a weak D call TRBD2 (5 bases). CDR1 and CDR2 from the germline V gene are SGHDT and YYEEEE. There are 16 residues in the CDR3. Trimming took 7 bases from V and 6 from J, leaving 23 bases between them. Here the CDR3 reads CASSTPGLAIGNEQFF. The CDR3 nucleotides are TGTGCCAGCTCGACCCCTGGCCTAGCAATAGGCAATGAGCAGTTCTTC.

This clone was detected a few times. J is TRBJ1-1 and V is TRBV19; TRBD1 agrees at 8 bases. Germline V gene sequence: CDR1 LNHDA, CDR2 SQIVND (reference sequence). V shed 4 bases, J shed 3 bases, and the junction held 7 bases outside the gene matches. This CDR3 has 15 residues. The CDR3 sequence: CASSTRQGRDTEAFF. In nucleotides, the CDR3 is TGTGCCAGTAGTACCCGACAGGGGAGGGACACTGAAGCTTTCTTT.

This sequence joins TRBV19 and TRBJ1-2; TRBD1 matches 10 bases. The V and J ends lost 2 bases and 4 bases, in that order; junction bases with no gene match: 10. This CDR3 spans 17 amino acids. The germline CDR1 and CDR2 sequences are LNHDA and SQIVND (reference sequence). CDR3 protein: CASSIMGQGTPLYGYTF. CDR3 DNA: TGTGCCAGTAGTATAATGGGACAGGGGACCCCACTCTATGGCTACACCTTC.

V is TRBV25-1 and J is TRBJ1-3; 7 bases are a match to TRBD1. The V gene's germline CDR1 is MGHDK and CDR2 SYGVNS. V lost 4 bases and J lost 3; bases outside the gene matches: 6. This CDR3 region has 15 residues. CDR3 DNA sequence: TGTGCCAGCAGTGGACCGGGACAGAGTGGAAACACCATATATTTT. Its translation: CASSGPGQSGNTIYF. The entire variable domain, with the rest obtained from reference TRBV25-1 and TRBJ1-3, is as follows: EADIYQTPRYLVIGTGKKITLECSQTMGHDKMYWYQQDPGMELHLIHYSYGVNSTEKGDLSSESTVSRIRTEHFPLTLESARPSHTSQYLCASSGPGQSGNTIYFGEGSWLTVV.

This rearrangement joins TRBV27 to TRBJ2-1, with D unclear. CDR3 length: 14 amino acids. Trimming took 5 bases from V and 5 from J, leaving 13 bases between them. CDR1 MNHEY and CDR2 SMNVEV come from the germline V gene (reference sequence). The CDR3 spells CASSPLGNHNEQFF. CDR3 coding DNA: TGTGCCAGCAGTCCATTGGGCAACCACAATGAGCAGTTCTTC.

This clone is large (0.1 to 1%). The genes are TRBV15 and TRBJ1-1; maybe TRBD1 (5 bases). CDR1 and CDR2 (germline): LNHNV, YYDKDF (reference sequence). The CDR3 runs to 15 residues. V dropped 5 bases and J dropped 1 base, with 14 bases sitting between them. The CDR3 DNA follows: TGTGCCACCAGCCTTGGGGGAGGGGAGAACACTGAAGCTTTCTTT. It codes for CATSLGGGENTEAFF. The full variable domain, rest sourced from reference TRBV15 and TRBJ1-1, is DAMVIQNPRYQVTQFGKPVTLSCSQTLNHNVMYWYQQKSSQAPKLLFHYYDKDFNNEADTPDNFQSRRPNTSFCFLDIRSPGLGDTAMYLCATSLGGGENTEAFFGQGTRLTVV.

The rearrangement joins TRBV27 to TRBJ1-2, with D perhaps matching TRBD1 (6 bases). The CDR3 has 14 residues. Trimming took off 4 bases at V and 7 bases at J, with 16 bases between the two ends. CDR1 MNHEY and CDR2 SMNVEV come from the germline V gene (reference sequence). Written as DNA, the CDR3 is TGTGCCAGCAGTTCCCCATCCGGACAGAGTGGCTACACCTTC. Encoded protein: CASSSPSGQSGYTF.